A single sample gave rise to the 23 T cell receptor beta chains below, sequenced in a study of blood T cell repertoires in COVID-19. The table came from immunoSEQ multiplex PCR; TCRdb's copy has only in-frame clones and leaves some out. This sample has over 200,000 clones, with approximately 88% found just once. Sequenced: PBMCs or T cells enriched from blood (not recorded which). The source of these receptors is a woman aged 30 to 39 who had been exposed to COVID-19.

The gene calls are TRBV4-1 and TRBJ2-7; 8 bases are shared with TRBD1. V lost 1 base, J lost 4 bases, and 6 bases stayed unmatched. Germline CDR1 MGHRA, CDR2 YSYEKL. This CDR3 spans 15 amino acids. Here the CDR3 DNA reads TGCGCCAGCAGCCAAGCGTGGACAGGGAAATACGAGCAGTACTTC. This gives the protein CASSQAWTGKYEQYF.

The chain links TRBV12-3 or TRBV12-4 to TRBJ1-2; 12 nucleotides line up with TRBD1. Losses at the gene ends were 5 bases for V and 6 bases for J; bases not matched to a gene: 1. CDR3 length: 13 residues. CDR3 sequence reads: CASSGTGGHGYTF. CDR3 nucleotide sequence: TGTGCCAGCAGTGGGACAGGGGGCCATGGCTACACCTTC.

CDR3: CASSLPSGSNNEQFF. In DNA, the CDR3 is TGCGCCAGCAGCTTGCCTAGCGGGTCCAACAATGAGCAGTTCTTC. The gene calls are TRBV5-1 and TRBJ2-1; 8 bases match TRBD2. CDR1 is SGHRS, CDR2 YFSETQ, per germline. The CDR3 contains 15 residues. Trimming took 1 base from V and 5 from J; bases not matched to a gene: 5. Based on the CDR3 plus reference TRBV5-1 and TRBJ2-1, the full variable domain is KAGVTQTPRYLIKTRGQQVTLSCSPISGHRSVSWYQQTPGQGLQFLFEYFSETQRNKGNFPGRFSGRQFSNSRSEMNVSTLELGDSALYLCASSLPSGSNNEQFFGPGTRLTVL.

This sequence joins TRBV10-2 and TRBJ1-4; weak D call: TRBD1 (6 bases). V was clipped by 6 bases and J by 5 bases, with 13 bases between them. CDR1 WSHSY and CDR2 SAAADI come from the germline V gene. The CDR3 sequence is 14 residues long. The CDR3 loop is CASRGALGNEKLFF. CDR3 DNA: TGCGCCAGCAGGGGGGCCCTTGGGAATGAAAAACTGTTTTTT.

The chain carries TRBV4-1 and TRBJ2-1; 10 nucleotides line up with TRBD1. Per the germline V gene, CDR1 is MGHRA and CDR2 is YSYEKL. This CDR3 contains 16 residues. Germline trimming cut 1 base from V and 6 bases from J; bases unmatched to any gene: 6. CDR3 bases: TGCGCCAGCAGCCAAGCGCCGGGACAGGGGTTCAATGAGCAGTTCTTC. Translating it yields CASSQAPGQGFNEQFF.

The chain recombines TRBV30 with TRBJ2-3, with a tentative D call TRBD1 (7 bases). V was trimmed by 0 bases and J by 3 bases, leaving 13 bases between them. This CDR3 region has 15 residues. Germline lookup yields CDR1 GTSNPN and CDR2 SVGIG (reference sequence). The DNA of the CDR3 is TGTGCCTGGAGTGTTCAGGCAGGGGGGACAGATACGCAGTATTTT. It translates to CAWSVQAGGTDTQYF. Full variable domain (outside the CDR3, taken from reference TRBV30 and TRBJ2-3): SQTIHQWPATLVQPVGSPLSLECTVEGTSNPNLYWYRQAAGRGLQLLFYSVGIGQISSEVPQNLSASRPQDRQFILSSKKLLLSDSGFYLCAWSVQAGGTDTQYFGPGTRLTVL.

J is TRBJ2-3 and V is TRBV5-4, with D possibly TRBD2 on 5 matching bases. This CDR3 spans 13 amino acids. Germline assignment: CDR1 SGHNT and CDR2 YYREEE (reference sequence). CDR3 DNA: TGTGCGGCCCGGGAAGCTAGCACAGATACGCAGTATTTT. Translating it yields CAAREASTDTQYF.

This chain joins TRBV1 and TRBJ2-1; TRBD2 is taken as the D call from the table, unchecked against the DNA. TRBV1 is a pseudogene locus. CDR3 size: 20 residues. CDR3 nucleotides: TGCACCAGCAGCCAAGTCCCAATAATGGGGACTAGCGGGAGTACGAATGAGCAGTTCTTC. Its translation: CTSSQVPIMGTSGSTNEQFF.

This chain joins TRBV2 and TRBJ1-1; 9 bases fit TRBD1. From germline, CDR1 is SNHLY and CDR2 FYNNEI. Losses at the gene ends were 2 bases for V and 3 bases for J; bases not matched to a gene: 13. This CDR3 spans 18 amino acids. In DNA, the CDR3 is TGTGCCAGCAGTGAACCGGGACAGGGTGGTGTGCGAGACACTGAAGCTTTCTTT. It specifies CASSEPGQGGVRDTEAFF.

V and J are TRBV24-1 and TRBJ2-3; D gene uncertain. The CDR3 is made up of 14 amino acids. From germline, CDR1 is KGHDR and CDR2 SFDVKD. V shed 1 base and J shed 3 bases, with 7 bases lying between them. The CDR3 reads CATSDLATTDTQYF. The DNA of the CDR3 is TGTGCCACCAGTGATTTAGCCACGACAGATACGCAGTATTTT.

This chain uses TRBV15 with TRBJ2-3; tentatively, D is TRBD1 (5 bases). The CDR3 sequence is 15 residues long. In germline, CDR1 is LNHNV, CDR2 YYDKDF (reference sequence). Trimming left V 1 base short and J 0 bases short, with 8 bases between. CDR3 protein: CATSRGGVSTDTQYF. CDR3 bases: TGTGCCACCAGCAGAGGGGGCGTGAGCACAGATACGCAGTATTTT.

The chain has TRBV4-1 and TRBJ2-2; maybe TRBD2 (6 bases). Trimming removed 2 bases from V and 1 base from J, with 8 bases in between. Germline CDR1 reads MGHRA; CDR2 reads YSYEKL. This CDR3 comprises 15 residues. In DNA, the CDR3 is TGCGCCAGCAGCCAATTTAGCGGGAACACCGGGGAGCTGTTTTTT. Protein sequence: CASSQFSGNTGELFF.

The chain carries TRBV4-2 and TRBJ1-3, with D unclear. Trimming cost V 1 base and J 0 bases, with 7 bases left between them. CDR1 and CDR2 (germline): LGHNA, YNFKEQ. The CDR3 length is 15 residues. The CDR3 spells CASSQVSSSGNTIYF. The DNA for the CDR3 is TGTGCCAGCAGCCAAGTGTCCAGCTCTGGAAACACCATATATTTT.

The rearrangement uses TRBV19 and TRBJ1-2, with 8 bases lining up with TRBD1. CDR1 and CDR2 (germline): LNHDA, SQIVND (reference sequence). The CDR3 sequence is 14 residues long. The trim removed 3 bases at V and 6 bases at J, leaving 6 bases unmatched. The CDR3, as DNA: TGTGCCAGTAGTATGTGGCAGGGGGCGGATGGCTACACCTTC. Amino acids: CASSMWQGADGYTF.

This sequence joins TRBV5-1 and TRBJ1-5; 7 nucleotides match TRBD1. Germline assignment: CDR1 SGHRS and CDR2 YFSETQ. V trimming: 3 bases; J trimming: 2 bases; junction bases outside the gene matches: 5. There are 15 residues in the CDR3. The CDR3 sequence is CASSYTGTGNQPQHF. The CDR3 DNA reads TGCGCCAGCAGCTACACCGGGACAGGCAATCAGCCCCAGCATTTT.

The rearrangement links TRBV11-2 to TRBJ1-2; TRBD1 agrees at 10 bases. J gave up 5 bases and V 0 bases, and 6 bases lay outside the gene matches. The germline V gene encodes CDR1 SGHAT and CDR2 FQNNGV. The CDR3 contains 16 residues. The CDR3 DNA reads TGTGCCAGCAGCTTAGATTGGGGACAGGGGTTGTATGGCTACACCTTC. It encodes CASSLDWGQGLYGYTF. Full variable domain (rest looked up from reference TRBV11-2 and TRBJ1-2): EAGVAQSPRYKIIEKRQSVAFWCNPISGHATLYWYQQILGQGPKLLIQFQNNGVVDDSQLPKDRFSAERLKGVDSTLKIQPAKLEDSAVYLCASSLDWGQGLYGYTFGSGTRLTVV.

The chain is built from TRBV7-9 and TRBJ2-1, with TRBD2 matching 7 bases. The germline CDR1 and CDR2 sequences are SEHNR and FQNEAQ (reference sequence). Trimming took 5 bases from V and 5 from J; bases not matched to a gene: 9. The CDR3 sequence is 15 residues long. This CDR3 reads CASSLGLGQNNEQFF. CDR3 DNA: TGTGCCAGCAGCCTCGGACTAGGCCAAAACAATGAGCAGTTCTTC.

This clone has a handful of counts. The V gene is TRBV10-1, the J gene TRBJ2-1; perhaps TRBD2 as D (6 bases). The CDR3 length is 13 residues. Germline V CDR1 and CDR2: WNHNN, SYGVQD (reference sequence). V dropped 2 bases and J dropped 8 bases, with 10 bases sitting between them. The CDR3, as DNA: TGCGCCAGCAGTGAGGCTAGCGTCCATGAGCAGTTCTTC. Its translation: CASSEASVHEQFF.

The V and J genes are TRBV29-1 and TRBJ1-2, with D uncertain. This CDR3 has 13 residues. The germline gives CDR1 SQVTM, CDR2 ANQGSEA. V lost 1 base and J lost 0, with 6 bases in between. CDR3 coding DNA: TGCAGCGTTGAAGGCGGAGCTAACTATGGCTACACCTTC. It encodes CSVEGGANYGYTF.

This clone appeared once. This chain joins TRBV5-1 and TRBJ1-6; TRBD1 matches 7 bases. J lost 3 bases, V lost 5 bases, and 8 bases had no gene match. The germline V gene has CDR1 SGHRS and CDR2 YFSETQ. The CDR3 length is 16 residues. The CDR3 is CASRQGQELYNSPLHF. In DNA form, the CDR3 reads TGCGCCAGCAGGCAAGGACAGGAGCTCTATAATTCACCCCTCCACTTT. The full variable domain, in which reference TRBV5-1 and TRBJ1-6 provide the parts outside the CDR3, is KAGVTQTPRYLIKTRGQQVTLSCSPISGHRSVSWYQQTPGQGLQFLFEYFSETQRNKGNFPGRFSGRQFSNSRSEMNVSTLELGDSALYLCASRQGQELYNSPLHFGNGTRLTVT.

This CDR3 reads CASSSVAGELFF. The DNA of the CDR3 is TGTGCCAGCAGTTCGGTGGCCGGGGAGCTGTTTTTT. This chain joins TRBV6-5 and TRBJ2-2; D not certain. The CDR3 totals 12 residues. V dropped 4 bases and J dropped 6 bases, with 6 bases sitting between them. Germline-derived CDR1 and CDR2 are MNHEY and SVGAGI.

The chain links TRBV4-1 to TRBJ2-1, with a tentative D call TRBD2 (7 bases). This CDR3 contains 18 residues. The V gene lost 8 bases and the J gene lost 4 bases, with 27 bases spanning the gap. Germline V gives CDR1 MGHRA, CDR2 YSYEKL. This chain's CDR3 is CASGGGGLKSHLYNEQFF. The CDR3 DNA is TGCGCCAGCGGAGGAGGGGGACTAAAATCCCACTTATACAATGAGCAGTTCTTC.

The chain joins TRBV19 to TRBJ2-3; D uncertain. V was pared by 1 base and J by 9 bases, with 11 bases between. Looked up from germline, CDR1 is LNHDA and CDR2 is SQIVND (reference sequence). The CDR3 totals 13 residues. The CDR3 nucleotides read TGTGCCAGTAGTATAGGAGAACAGTCGACGCAGTATTTT. Residues: CASSIGEQSTQYF. Drawing the rest from reference TRBV19 and TRBJ2-3, the complete variable domain is DGGITQSPKYLFRKEGQNVTLSCEQNLNHDAMYWYRQDPGQGLRLIYYSQIVNDFQKGDIAEGYSVSREKKESFPLTVTSAQKNPTAFYLCASSIGEQSTQYFGPGTRLTVL.